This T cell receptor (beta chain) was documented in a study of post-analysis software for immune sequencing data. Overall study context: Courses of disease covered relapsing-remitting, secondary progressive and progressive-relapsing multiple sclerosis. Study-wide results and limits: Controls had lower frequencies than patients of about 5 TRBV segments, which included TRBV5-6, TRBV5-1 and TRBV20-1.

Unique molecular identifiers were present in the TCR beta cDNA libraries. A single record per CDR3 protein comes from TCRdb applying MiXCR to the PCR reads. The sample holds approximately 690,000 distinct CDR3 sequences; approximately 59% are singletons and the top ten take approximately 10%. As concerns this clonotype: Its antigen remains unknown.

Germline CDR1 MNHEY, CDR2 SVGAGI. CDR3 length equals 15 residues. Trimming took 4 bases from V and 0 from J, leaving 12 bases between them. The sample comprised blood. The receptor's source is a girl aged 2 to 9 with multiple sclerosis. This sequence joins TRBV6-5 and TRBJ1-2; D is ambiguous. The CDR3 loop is CASSSTAVSNYGYTF. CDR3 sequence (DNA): TGTGCCAGCAGTTCCACAGCTGTTTCTAACTATGGCTACACCTTC.